Listed below are T cell receptor beta chains from one sample, sequenced in a study of T cells in Graves' hyperthyroidism and ophthalmopathy. TCRdb ran MiXCR on the multiplex PCR reads and lists one entry per CDR3 protein. Here the sample spans 500,000 to 800,000 distinct CDR3 sequences, 45% being singletons. Sequences were obtained from peripheral blood or thyroid tissue (not recorded which). The receptor set was obtained from an adult man with Graves' disease, either hyperthyroidism or ophthalmopathy (not recorded which). Each CDR3 is given with its conserved first and last residue. D genes are given only for firm matches. Clone size appears in some rows only: once, few, many, or a class for an expanded clone.

j_call	clone_size	v_call	d_call	cdr3_aa	cdr3_nt
TRBJ2-5	.	TRBV11-1	.	CAVTPRVQETQYF	TGTGCCGTAACCCCGAGGGTCCAAGAGACCCAGTACTTC
TRBJ2-2	.	TRBV7-2	TRBD1	CASSSGGRQGSAGELFF	TGTGCCAGCAGCTCAGGAGGAAGACAGGGTAGCGCCGGGGAGCTGTTTTTT
TRBJ1-6	.	TRBV7-2	.	CASSGQSSNNSPLHF	TGTGCCAGCAGCGGGCAATCATCTAATAATTCACCCCTCCACTTT
TRBJ1-3	many	TRBV12-3/TRBV12-4	.	CASSSTDSSGNTIYF	TGTGCCAGCTCCTCGACAGATAGCTCTGGAAACACCATATATTTT
TRBJ2-5	.	TRBV29-1	TRBD2	CSVEPLGLALAETRYF	TGCAGCGTTGAACCATTGGGACTAGCGTTGGCAGAGACCCGGTACTTC
TRBJ1-1	few	TRBV6-1	.	CASSEEWEAYTEAFF	TGTGCCAGCAGTGAAGAATGGGAGGCGTACACTGAAGCTTTCTTT
TRBJ1-3	.	TRBV29-1	TRBD1	CSVRQGRNTIYF	TGCAGCGTAAGACAGGGCCGGAACACCATATATTTT
TRBJ1-5	.	TRBV20-1	TRBD1	CSALAGQGRIGNQPQHF	TGCAGTGCCTTGGCCGGACAGGGACGGATTGGCAATCAGCCCCAGCATTTT
TRBJ1-4	many	TRBV24-1	.	CATSAGRDGEKLFF	TGTGCCACCAGTGCGGGCAGGGATGGTGAAAAACTGTTTTTT
TRBJ1-6	.	TRBV20-1	.	CSARSRAGAYNSPLHF	TGCAGTGCTAGATCTAGGGCAGGGGCCTATAATTCACCCCTCCACTTT
TRBJ2-6	.	TRBV7-9	.	CASSLDGNSRANVLTF	TGTGCCAGCAGCTTAGACGGGAACTCTAGGGCCAACGTCCTGACTTTC
TRBJ1-5	.	TRBV7-2	.	CASSLTGWGSNQPQHF	TGTGCCAGCAGCCTTACAGGGTGGGGGAGCAATCAGCCCCAGCATTTT
TRBJ2-7	many	TRBV20-1	TRBD1	CSARGDSSYEQYF	TGCAGTGCTAGAGGGGACAGCTCCTACGAGCAGTACTTC
TRBJ2-2	.	TRBV2	TRBD1	CASRVGQGADDSTGELFF	TGTGCCAGCAGGGTGGGACAGGGGGCAGATGATAGCACCGGGGAGCTGTTTTTT
TRBJ2-7	.	TRBV25-1	.	CASSEAGMVYEQYF	TGTGCCAGCAGTGAAGCCGGGATGGTATACGAGCAGTACTTC
TRBJ2-7	.	TRBV20-1	TRBD2	CSAVAASGRDEQYF	TGCAGTGCCGTAGCGGCTAGCGGGAGGGACGAGCAGTACTTC
TRBJ1-5	.	TRBV4-1	.	CASSQGLTGTDQPQHF	TGCGCCAGCAGCCAAGGCCTAACAGGGACCGATCAGCCCCAGCATTTT
TRBJ2-6	.	TRBV7-9	.	CTSSLAPVRSTSGANVLTF	TGTACCAGCAGCTTAGCCCCCGTCCGGAGTACTTCTGGGGCCAACGTCCTGACTTTC
TRBJ1-5	.	TRBV7-4	.	CASSPGTRNQPQHF	TGTGCCAGCAGTCCCGGGACCAGAAATCAGCCCCAGCATTTT
TRBJ2-7	.	TRBV7-9	TRBD1	CASSFRDRELSYEQYF	TGTGCCAGCAGCTTCCGGGACAGGGAACTCTCCTACGAGCAGTACTTC
TRBJ1-2	many	TRBV10-3	.	CAISGNENYGYTF	TGTGCCATCAGTGGTAATGAAAACTATGGCTACACCTTC
TRBJ1-5	.	TRBV10-3	.	CAISGLGGQNQPQHF	TGTGCCATCAGCGGCCTGGGAGGGCAGAATCAGCCCCAGCATTTT
TRBJ1-3	.	TRBV7-9	.	CASSRPGGHGNTIYF	TGTGCCAGCAGCAGGCCGGGGGGTCATGGAAACACCATATATTTT
TRBJ1-2	once	TRBV19	TRBD1	CASSPLRDSYYGYTF	TGTGCCAGTAGTCCACTCCGGGACAGCTACTATGGCTACACCTTC
TRBJ2-6	.	TRBV9	TRBD1	CASSGRTGEISGANVLTF	TGTGCCAGCAGCGGACGGACAGGGGAAATCTCTGGGGCCAACGTCCTGACTTTC
TRBJ1-4	few	TRBV7-9	.	CASSQGTGIATNEKLFF	TGTGCCAGCAGCCAAGGCACAGGGATTGCAACTAATGAAAAACTGTTTTTT
TRBJ1-1	many	TRBV7-6	.	CASSLAAGRDTEAFF	TGTGCCAGCAGCTTAGCTGCAGGGCGGGACACTGAAGCTTTCTTT
TRBJ2-5	few	TRBV15	.	CATSGGWAAF	TGTGCCACCAGCGGGGGATGGGCAGCCTTC
TRBJ1-1	once	TRBV30	.	CAWSKWGNTNPEAFF	TGTGCCTGGAGTAAGTGGGGAAATACGAACCCTGAAGCTTTCTTT
TRBJ1-1	.	TRBV7-2	TRBD1	CASSPITGVSGAFF	TGTGCCAGCAGCCCCATTACAGGGGTCAGCGGAGCTTTCTTT
TRBJ2-7	.	TRBV14	TRBD1	CASSDRDSSFSYEQYF	TGTGCCAGCAGCGACCGGGACAGTTCATTCTCCTACGAGCAGTACTTC
TRBJ1-2	.	TRBV12-3/TRBV12-4	TRBD1	CASSRATGDYTF	TGTGCCAGCAGTAGAGCGACAGGGGACTACACCTTC
TRBJ1-1	many	TRBV29-1	.	CSVGWGGTEAFF	TGCAGCGTTGGTTGGGGGGGCACTGAAGCTTTCTTT
TRBJ2-2	few	TRBV10-3	TRBD2	CAISERTSGRLNTGELFF	TGTGCCATCAGTGAGAGGACTAGCGGGAGGTTGAACACCGGGGAGCTGTTTTTT
TRBJ1-1	few	TRBV29-1	.	CSVQDTGENTEAFF	TGCAGCGTCCAAGACACTGGGGAGAACACTGAAGCTTTCTTT
TRBJ1-2	few	TRBV12-3/TRBV12-4	.	CASSRQAPNYGYTF	TGTGCCAGCAGCAGACAGGCCCCTAACTATGGCTACACCTTC
TRBJ2-7	once	TRBV20-1	TRBD1	CSAGSQGQGPYEQYF	TGCAGTGCGGGGAGCCAGGGACAGGGACCCTACGAGCAGTACTTC
TRBJ1-6	.	TRBV7-2	TRBD1	CASSSGQGHRPLHF	TGTGCCAGCAGCTCGGGACAGGGACATCGGCCCCTCCACTTT
TRBJ1-2	.	TRBV7-9	.	CASSLEASPNYGYTF	TGTGCCAGCAGCTTGGAGGCCAGCCCTAACTATGGCTACACCTTC